The present T cell receptor beta chain was sequenced within a study of regulatory T cells in long-lasting Graves disease. The time point is: newly diagnosed GD, antithyroid drugs for less than 3 months. PBMCs were the source of the RNA used for TCR sequencing. An endocrinology department in Xi'an, China, recruited the patients. This clonotype was counted many times. Researchers made TCR beta libraries by using iRepertoire HTBI primers and running Arm-PCR on CDR3 regions. TCRdb itself ran the multiplex PCR reads through MiXCR, one entry per CDR3 protein. The sample has hundreds of thousands of distinct CDR3 sequences, 16% seen once. This same sample was also part of a study on T cells in Graves' hyperthyroidism and ophthalmopathy. That source reports: Primed by the HTBI set, a first-round RT-PCR was run on the TCR CDR3. Peripheral blood also featured most of the thyroid clonotypes expanded above 0.001.

The receptor comes from a man aged 18 to 30 with Graves disease. The source was peripheral blood mononuclear cells (PBMCs), collected at new diagnosis, from a patient treated with antithyroid drugs.

CDR3 region: CASSLRLMLDTEAFF. CDR3 coding DNA: TGTGCCAGCAGCTTAAGACTGATGTTGGATACTGAAGCTTTCTTT. The chain combines TRBV7-2 with TRBJ1-1; D gene ambiguous. The germline CDR1 and CDR2 sequences are SGHTA and FQGNSA. CDR3 size: 15 residues. Trimming pared 2 bases from V and 5 bases from J, leaving 15 bases between. Filled out from reference TRBV7-2 and TRBJ1-1, the complete variable domain reads GAGVSQSPSNKVTEKGKDVELRCDPISGHTALYWYRQSLGQGLEFLIYFQGNSAPDKSGLPSDRFSAERTGGSVSTLTIQRTQQEDSAVYLCASSLRLMLDTEAFFGQGTRLTVV.